The 23 T cell receptor beta chains reported below all come from one sample, sequenced in a study of T-cell reconstitution after alpha-beta-depleted transplantation in children. As it was prepared, the TCRbeta library received unique molecular identifiers. Via MiXCR, TCRdb re-called the PCR reads, giving one row per CDR3 protein. The sample has some 120,000 distinct CDR3 sequences; more than 20% are singletons. Sequenced material: PBMCs, mostly from graft donor cells, taken 180 days after TCRalphabeta/CD19-depleted stem cell transplant. The receptors derive from a male patient between 2 and 15 years old who had a stem cell transplant for chronic granulomatous disease, so the T cells may come from the graft donor.

This clonotype was observed at least ten times. The rearrangement uses TRBV20-1 and TRBJ2-3, with no clear D. The germline V gene has CDR1 DFQATT and CDR2 SNEGSKA (reference sequence). There are 11 residues in the CDR3. Trimming removed 1 base at V and 5 bases at J, with 4 bases between. CDR3 sequence (DNA): TGCAGTGCTAGAGGGGTAGATACGCAGTATTTT. It codes for CSARGVDTQYF.

The rearrangement joins TRBV12-3 or TRBV12-4 to TRBJ2-7; tentative D call: TRBD2 (6 bases). Deletions cut 3 bases from V and 3 bases from J, with 18 bases between. The CDR3 spans 16 residues. CDR3: CASSFGGMSGDYEQYF. For the CDR3, the DNA is TGTGCCAGCAGTTTTGGGGGGATGTCCGGCGACTACGAGCAGTACTTC.

J is TRBJ1-5 and V is TRBV7-9; D is uncertain. This CDR3 has 17 amino acids. Germline loops: CDR1 SEHNR, CDR2 FQNEAQ (reference sequence). V shed 1 base and J shed 0 bases, with 13 bases lying between them. The CDR3 DNA reads as TGTGCCAGCAGCTTAGGTGTGGGAAAAAATAGCAATCAGCCCCAGCATTTT. Encoded protein: CASSLGVGKNSNQPQHF.

This clonotype rates as medium-sized (0.01 to 0.1%). This chain uses TRBV15 with TRBJ2-7, with 7 positions matching TRBD2. V lost 3 bases to trimming and J lost 7 bases; unmatched junction nucleotides: 6. The CDR3 covers 13 residues. Germline lookup yields CDR1 LNHNV and CDR2 YYDKDF (reference sequence). The CDR3 is CATSSYGGEEQYF. The CDR3 DNA sequence: TGTGCCACCAGCAGTTATGGGGGGGAGGAGCAGTACTTC.

This clonotype was counted a few times. The genes are TRBV5-4 and TRBJ2-1, with 12 bases matching TRBD1. This CDR3 comprises 15 residues. Per germline, CDR1 SGHNT and CDR2 YYREEE (reference sequence). Losses at the gene ends were 5 bases for V and 8 bases for J; bases not matched to a gene: 8. CDR3 coding DNA: TGTGCCAGCAGAAACCGGGACAGGGGGCAGGATGAGCAGTTCTTC. This encodes CASRNRDRGQDEQFF.

The chain couples TRBV12-3 or TRBV12-4 to TRBJ1-6; D remains unclear. The CDR3 runs to 14 residues. Trimming took off 5 bases at V and 5 bases at J, with 10 bases between the two ends. Here the CDR3 reads CASSAARNNSPLHF. CDR3 sequence (DNA): TGTGCCAGCAGTGCAGCCAGGAATAATTCACCCCTCCACTTT.

The V gene is TRBV20-1, the J gene TRBJ1-1; D may be TRBD1 (6 bases). The ends were cut back, 4 bases at V and 6 bases at J, with 15 bases in the middle. The CDR3 is 13 amino acids. Per germline, CDR1 DFQATT and CDR2 SNEGSKA (reference sequence). The CDR3 region has the DNA TGCAGTGCTACCAACACAGGGTCCCCTGAAGCTTTCTTT. It codes for CSATNTGSPEAFF.

J is TRBJ2-1 and V is TRBV7-3; D might be TRBD2 (7 bases). The V end lost 2 bases, the J end lost 5 bases, and 19 bases lay between the germline ends. The CDR3 is made up of 17 amino acids. Germline lookup yields CDR1 SGHTA and CDR2 FQGTGA. The CDR3 coding sequence is TGTGCCAGCAGCTTAGGGTTTGGGGGGGCATCCAACAATGAGCAGTTCTTC. Encoded protein: CASSLGFGGASNNEQFF.

The chain carries TRBV28 and TRBJ2-3; TRBD2 matches at 8 bases. V shed 6 bases and J 5 bases; nucleotides not matched to a gene: 10. Germline V gene sequence: CDR1 MDHEN, CDR2 SYDVKM. The CDR3 covers 15 residues. The DNA of the CDR3 is TGTGCCAGCAGAGCGACGGGACTAGTAGGAGATACGCAGTATTTT. Translation: CASRATGLVGDTQYF.

This clonotype was seen only once. The junction shows a germline mismatch at one end, possibly a read error. J is TRBJ2-7 and V is TRBV4-1, with 13 bases identical to TRBD2. The CDR3 runs 15 residues. Germline loops: CDR1 MGHRA, CDR2 YSYEKL. The CDR3 here is CASSNGLAGVYEQYF. In DNA form, the CDR3 reads TGTGCCAGCAGCAACGGACTAGCGGGAGTTTACGAGCAGTACTTC.

This clonotype turned up a few times. The chain joins TRBV29-1 to TRBJ2-2; 9 positions agree with TRBD2. This CDR3 is built from 16 residues. Germline V gene data show CDR1 as SQVTM and CDR2 as ANQGSEA. After removal of 4 bases from V and 4 bases from J, the junction contained 10 bases not matched to a gene. The DNA of the CDR3 is TGCAGCGTTGTAGAAATAGCGGGAGCAGGCACCGGGGAGCTGTTTTTT. This encodes CSVVEIAGAGTGELFF.

The V call is TRBV4-1, the J call TRBJ2-3; 14 bases agree with TRBD2. In germline, CDR1 is MGHRA, CDR2 YSYEKL. This CDR3 region has 17 residues. V lost 3 bases to trimming and J lost 4 bases; unmatched junction nucleotides: 6. The CDR3 loop is CASSHRLAGGLSDTQYF. CDR3 nucleotides: TGCGCCAGCAGCCACCGACTAGCGGGGGGGCTGTCAGATACGCAGTATTTT.

The V and J genes are TRBV24-1 and TRBJ2-1, with D possibly TRBD2 on 5 matching bases. Trimming removed 3 bases at V and 10 bases at J, with 18 bases between. The V gene's germline CDR1 is KGHDR and CDR2 SFDVKD. The CDR3 has 15 residues. CDR3 bases: TGTGCCACCAGTGATCCCTCCACCACGCGAGGGGAGCAGTTCTTC. It specifies CATSDPSTTRGEQFF.

This clonotype was seen ten or more times. The rearrangement joins TRBV20-1 to TRBJ2-7, with 7 positions matching TRBD2. Trimming removed 2 bases from V and 3 bases from J; junction bases left unmatched: 10. The germline V gene has CDR1 DFQATT and CDR2 SNEGSKA (reference sequence). The CDR3 is made up of 15 amino acids. The CDR3 reads CSARSSPGLLYEQYF. The CDR3 region has the DNA TGCAGTGCTAGAAGTTCACCGGGACTACTCTACGAGCAGTACTTC.

J is TRBJ1-4 and V is TRBV20-1; no reliable D call. The CDR3 contains 15 residues. The V gene's germline CDR1 is DFQATT and CDR2 SNEGSKA (reference sequence). V gave up 3 bases and J gave up 8 bases, with 19 bases separating them. The CDR3 sequence is CSASLASKHGEKLFF. In nucleotides, the CDR3 is TGCAGTGCTAGTCTCGCGTCCAAACATGGGGAAAAACTGTTTTTT.

This clonotype was counted many times. The gene calls are TRBV29-1 and TRBJ2-2; D is undetermined. Germline assignment: CDR1 SQVTM and CDR2 ANQGSEA. This CDR3 spans 13 amino acids. V lost 4 bases to trimming and J lost 2 bases, with 8 bases between them. Here the CDR3 DNA reads TGCAGCGTTGCCATGGTAAACACCGGGGAGCTGTTTTTT. It is translated as CSVAMVNTGELFF.

The sample holds many counts of this clonotype. The chain combines TRBV7-2 with TRBJ2-7; 12 bases fit TRBD1. Germline CDR1 is SGHTA and CDR2 is FQGNSA. The junction had 6 bases not matched to a gene; V was cut back by 1 base and J by 5 bases. The CDR3 runs 16 residues. The CDR3 reads CASSLVTGTGGNEQYF. For the CDR3, the DNA is TGTGCCAGCAGCTTAGTCACCGGGACAGGGGGCAACGAGCAGTACTTC.

The CDR3 nucleotides are TGTGCCACCAGCATCAGGGAGGACTACGAGCAGTACTTC. Translated, it gives CATSIREDYEQYF. The J gene is TRBJ2-7, the V gene TRBV15, with D perhaps TRBD2 (6 bases). V was trimmed by 4 bases and J by 3 bases, leaving 10 bases between them. This CDR3 contains 13 residues. Germline loops: CDR1 LNHNV, CDR2 YYDKDF (reference sequence).

The chain couples TRBV15 to TRBJ1-2, with unresolved D. The CDR3 covers 14 residues. Trimming cost V 1 base and J 5 bases, with 11 bases left between them. Germline V gene sequence: CDR1 LNHNV, CDR2 YYDKDF (reference sequence). The CDR3 protein is CATSRGKDRYGYTF. DNA for the CDR3: TGTGCCACCAGCAGAGGCAAGGACCGTTATGGCTACACCTTC.

The chain recombines TRBV29-1 with TRBJ2-7; 10 nucleotides agree with TRBD1. V lost 3 bases, J lost 7 bases, and 9 bases stayed unmatched. Germline assignment: CDR1 SQVTM and CDR2 ANQGSEA. CDR3 length equals 14 residues. The CDR3 here is CSVEGPTGGYEQYF. The DNA of the CDR3 is TGCAGCGTTGAGGGACCGACAGGGGGCTATGAGCAGTACTTC.

This chain uses TRBV3-1 with TRBJ2-7; TRBD2 matches 9 bases. Losses at the gene ends were 3 bases for V and 1 base for J; bases not matched to a gene: 22. The germline CDR1 and CDR2 sequences are LGHDT and YNNKEL (reference sequence). This CDR3 has 21 amino acids. The CDR3 sequence: CASSQLVPPGLAVGGSYEQYF. The CDR3 DNA is TGTGCCAGCAGCCAGCTTGTCCCGCCGGGACTAGCTGTTGGAGGATCCTACGAGCAGTACTTC.

V and J are TRBV20-1 and TRBJ2-4, with 8 bases matching TRBD2. Germline trimming cut 6 bases from V and 7 bases from J; bases unmatched to any gene: 8. CDR3 length: 13 amino acids. Germline lookup yields CDR1 DFQATT and CDR2 SNEGSKA (reference sequence). The CDR3 reads CSAGKGLVNIQYF. In nucleotides, the CDR3 is TGCAGTGCAGGAAAGGGACTAGTGAACATTCAGTACTTC.

The sample holds a few counts of this clonotype. The chain recombines TRBV5-1 with TRBJ2-1, with D possibly being TRBD1 or TRBD2 (5 bases each). This CDR3 comprises 14 residues. The ends were cut back, 0 bases at V and 9 bases at J, with 13 bases in the middle. Germline V CDR1 and CDR2: SGHRS, YFSETQ. CDR3 DNA sequence: TGCGCCAGCAGCTTGGATTGGGGGACGGCTGAGCAGTTCTTC. Encoded protein: CASSLDWGTAEQFF.